Below are 3 T cell receptor beta chains sequenced from a single sample in a study of technical replicates of blood from a few donors. Assay: immunoSEQ multiplex PCR; the TCRdb copy retains only in-frame clones and omits some. In the table there are around 76,000 clones, approximately 98% of which are singletons. Sequenced input: T cells isolated from PBMCs. The receptor set was obtained from a human donor in good health.

The chain recombines TRBV7-3 with TRBJ2-3; 7 nucleotides align to TRBD2. The CDR3 sequence is 14 residues long. Unmatched junction bases numbered 5, after V lost 4 bases and J lost 4 bases. Germline-derived CDR1 and CDR2 are SGHTA and FQGTGA. The chain's CDR3 is CASSWGGSPDTQYF. CDR3 bases: TGTGCCAGCAGCTGGGGCGGGAGCCCAGATACGCAGTATTTT. Combining the CDR3 with reference TRBV7-3 and TRBJ2-3 gives the whole variable domain GAGVSQTPSNKVTEKGKYVELRCDPISGHTALYWYRQSLGQGPEFLIYFQGTGAADDSGLPNDRFFAVRPEGSVSTLKIQRTERGDSAVYLCASSWGGSPDTQYFGPGTRLTVL.

The chain carries TRBV5-1 and TRBJ2-4; 13 positions agree with TRBD2. The CDR3 has 18 amino acids. Germline V CDR1 and CDR2: SGHRS, YFSETQ. V lost 4 bases and J lost 2; bases outside the gene matches: 9. The CDR3 DNA sequence: TGCGCCAGCAGCCCAGGACTAGCGGGAGAGAAACCCAAAAACATTCAGTACTTC. Amino acid sequence: CASSPGLAGEKPKNIQYF.

V is TRBV7-9 and J is TRBJ2-4; 8 bases fit TRBD2. Germline V gives CDR1 SEHNR, CDR2 FQNEAQ (reference sequence). Trimming at V came to 6 bases and at J to 5 bases, leaving 9 bases not matched to a gene. CDR3 length: 15 amino acids. CDR3 loop: CASRGSGMGENIQYF. CDR3 nucleotide sequence: TGTGCCAGCAGAGGTAGCGGGATGGGGGAAAACATTCAGTACTTC.